This TCR beta chain was sequenced in a study of shared clonotypes between healthy human individuals. Clones were sequenced by immunoSEQ multiplex PCR, and TCRdb holds only the in-frame ones, with some missing. This sample has about 1 million clones; about 76% occur once, and the top ten carry less than 1.5%. The CDR3 spans 14 residues. The V gene end was trimmed by 8 bases and the J gene end by 4 bases; junction bases not matched to a gene: 8. The germline V gene has CDR1 MNHEY and CDR2 SVGAGI. Sequencing was carried out using memory CD4+ T cells sorted from blood. Subset defined: CD45RA-negative fraction. The sequence was collected from a man between 18 and 35 years old in good health. The chain combines TRBV6-5 with TRBJ2-3, with 8 bases identical to TRBD2. The CDR3 sequence: CASRRAGGPDTQYF. In nucleotides, the CDR3 is TGTGCCAGCCGAAGGGCGGGGGGCCCAGATACGCAGTATTTT.